This T cell receptor (beta chain) appears in the sequencing data of a study of long-term antiretroviral therapy in people with HIV. Overall study results and limits: Post-ART, diversity grew, though it stayed under transplant donor control levels.

A remark on this clone: The antigen is not known.

No donor had fewer than one pre-ART PBMC sample or fewer than two post-ART PBMC samples. The CDR3 runs 12 residues. Germline assignment: CDR1 GTSNPN and CDR2 SVGIG (reference sequence). V dropped 1 base and J dropped 4 bases, with 7 bases sitting between them. immunoSEQ v3.0 was run at survey level. Method: immunoSEQ multiplex PCR; TCRdb's copy keeps in-frame clones and lacks some. The sample contains roughly 42,000 clones, roughly nine tenths of which appear only once. This sequence joins TRBV30 and TRBJ1-2; D is unclear. The receptor was isolated from a woman aged 50 to 65 with HIV. Here the sequenced sample was unsorted PBMCs, taken 1.2 years after starting antiretroviral therapy. The CDR3, as DNA: TGTGCCTGGAGTGGTCGGCTCTATGGCTACACCTTC. It is translated as CAWSGRLYGYTF. The full variable domain, rest sourced from reference TRBV30 and TRBJ1-2, is SQTIHQWPATLVQPVGSPLSLECTVEGTSNPNLYWYRQAAGRGLQLLFYSVGIGQISSEVPQNLSASRPQDRQFILSSKKLLLSDSGFYLCAWSGRLYGYTFGSGTRLTVV.